This T cell receptor beta chain came from a study of breast tumors, draining lymph nodes, adjacent tissues. The study, taken as a whole, reports: Compared with basal-like, luminal-like tumors shared significantly more repertoire with nontumor tissue. Findings are consistent with lymph node origin and intratumoral expansion of most tumor T cells.

The CDR3 is 14 amino acids. Trimming took 6 bases from V and 2 from J, leaving 8 bases between them. In germline, CDR1 is SNHLY, CDR2 FYNNEI. A single record per CDR3 protein comes from TCRdb applying MiXCR to the multiplex PCR reads. The data show more than 250,000 distinct CDR3 sequences, over 25% seen once. The lymph nodes were axillary draining lymph nodes from breast cancer patients. This clonotype was counted many times. The antigen remains undetermined. The source is a female donor with breast cancer. Some clones in this sample may be carry-over from other donors' samples. This chain joins TRBV2 and TRBJ1-6; possible D gene TRBD1, 5 bases. Sequencing was performed on axillary lymph node tissue. The CDR3 DNA is TGTGCCAGCAGGCGGGACGCCTATAATTCACCCCTCCACTTT. Amino acid sequence: CASRRDAYNSPLHF.